The source of this T cell receptor (beta chain) is a study of graft-versus-host responses after intestinal transplantation. Turning to the study itself: Those transplanted obtained multivisceral, liver-intestinal, or isolated intestinal grafts. The study gave all recipients anti-thymocyte globulin induction, then tacrolimus and steroids for 2 to 3 years. Study-wide points: GvH clones turned up in recipient marrow; some had shown up first in ileum or blood. Allografts from individuals with graft-donor T cell macrochimerism displayed high graft-versus-host to host-versus-graft clonal ratios.

Produced via immunoSEQ multiplex PCR; TCRdb's table is partial and in-frame only. There are about 120,000 clones in the sample; about 95% occur only once, and 3.3% lies in the top ten. Regarding this clone: Its matching antigen is unknown.

The receptor was derived from a human donor who received an intestinal transplant. Source: unstimulated CD8+ T cells sorted from spleen or lymph node cells, taken before intestinal transplant.

CDR3 bases: TGTGCCAGCAGTTTACAGGACAGTTTCACAGATACGCAGTATTTT. Its protein is CASSLQDSFTDTQYF. The genes are TRBV27 and TRBJ2-3; possibly TRBD1 for D (6 bases). The CDR3 loop spans 15 amino acids. The V end lost 2 bases, the J end lost 2 bases, and 11 bases lay between the germline ends. CDR1 MNHEY and CDR2 SMNVEV come from the germline V gene (reference sequence).